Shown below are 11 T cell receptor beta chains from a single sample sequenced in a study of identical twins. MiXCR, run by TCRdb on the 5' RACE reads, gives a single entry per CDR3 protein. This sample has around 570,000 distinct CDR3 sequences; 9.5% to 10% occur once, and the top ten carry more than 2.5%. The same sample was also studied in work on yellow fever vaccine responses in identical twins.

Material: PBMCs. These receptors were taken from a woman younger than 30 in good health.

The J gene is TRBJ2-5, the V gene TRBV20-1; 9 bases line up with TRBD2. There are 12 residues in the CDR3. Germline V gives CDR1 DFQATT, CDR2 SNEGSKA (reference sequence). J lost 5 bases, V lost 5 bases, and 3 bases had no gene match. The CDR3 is CSAYSGGETQYF. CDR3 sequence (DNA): TGCAGTGCTTACAGCGGGGGGGAGACCCAGTACTTC.

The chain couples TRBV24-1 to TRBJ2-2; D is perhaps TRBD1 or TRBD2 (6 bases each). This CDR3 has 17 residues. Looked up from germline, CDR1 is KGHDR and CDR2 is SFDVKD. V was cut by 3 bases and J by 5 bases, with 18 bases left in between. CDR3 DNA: TGTGCCACCAGTGATCTCGGGGGCAGGGTAGATACCGGGGAGCTGTTTTTT. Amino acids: CATSDLGGRVDTGELFF.

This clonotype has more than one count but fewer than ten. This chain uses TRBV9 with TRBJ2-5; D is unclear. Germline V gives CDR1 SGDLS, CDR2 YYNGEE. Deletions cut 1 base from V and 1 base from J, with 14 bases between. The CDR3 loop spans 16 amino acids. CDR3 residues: CASSVSVERTQETQYF. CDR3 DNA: TGTGCCAGCAGCGTATCCGTCGAGAGAACCCAAGAGACCCAGTACTTC.

The DNA for the CDR3 is TGCGCCAGCAGCAGAGGGACCGCCTGGGGGGAGACCCAGTACTTC. It codes for CASSRGTAWGETQYF. V and J are TRBV5-1 and TRBJ2-5, with D tentatively TRBD1 or TRBD2 (5 bases each). There are 15 residues in the CDR3. CDR1 and CDR2 (germline): SGHRS, YFSETQ. V was pared by 4 bases and J by 5 bases, with 18 bases between.

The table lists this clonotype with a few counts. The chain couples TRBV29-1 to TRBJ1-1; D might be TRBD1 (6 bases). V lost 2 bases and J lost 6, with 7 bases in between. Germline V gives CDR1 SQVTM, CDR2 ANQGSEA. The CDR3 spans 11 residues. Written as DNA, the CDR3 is TGCAGCGTTGAAACAGGGCCTGAAGCTTTCTTT. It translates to CSVETGPEAFF.

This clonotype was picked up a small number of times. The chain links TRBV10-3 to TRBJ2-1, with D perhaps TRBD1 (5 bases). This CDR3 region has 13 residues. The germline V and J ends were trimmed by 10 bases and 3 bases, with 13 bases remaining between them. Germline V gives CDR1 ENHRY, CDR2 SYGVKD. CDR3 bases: TGTGCCACCTCCCCAGGGAACTACAATGAGCAGTTCTTC. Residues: CATSPGNYNEQFF.

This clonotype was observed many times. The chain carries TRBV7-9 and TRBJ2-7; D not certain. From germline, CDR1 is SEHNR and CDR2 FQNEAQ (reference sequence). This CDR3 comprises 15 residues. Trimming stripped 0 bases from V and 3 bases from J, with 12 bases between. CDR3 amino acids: CASSLAGVGIYEQYF. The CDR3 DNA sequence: TGTGCCAGCAGCTTAGCGGGCGTCGGTATCTACGAGCAGTACTTC.

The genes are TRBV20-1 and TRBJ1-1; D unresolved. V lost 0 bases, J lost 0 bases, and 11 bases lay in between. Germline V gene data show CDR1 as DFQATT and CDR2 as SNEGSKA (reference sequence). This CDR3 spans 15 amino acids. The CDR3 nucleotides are TGCAGTGCTAGAGATAGTGGCAGGTTGAACACTGAAGCTTTCTTT. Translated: CSARDSGRLNTEAFF.

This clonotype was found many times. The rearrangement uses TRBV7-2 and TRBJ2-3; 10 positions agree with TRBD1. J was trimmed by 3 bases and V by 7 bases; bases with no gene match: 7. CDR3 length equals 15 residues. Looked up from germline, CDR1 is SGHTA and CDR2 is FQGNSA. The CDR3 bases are TGTGCCAGCAAGGGGACAGGGGCTAATACAGATACGCAGTATTTT. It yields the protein CASKGTGANTDTQYF. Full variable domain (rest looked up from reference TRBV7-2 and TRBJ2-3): GAGVSQSPSNKVTEKGKDVELRCDPISGHTALYWYRQSLGQGLEFLIYFQGNSAPDKSGLPSDRFSAERTGGSVSTLTIQRTQQEDSAVYLCASKGTGANTDTQYFGPGTRLTVL.

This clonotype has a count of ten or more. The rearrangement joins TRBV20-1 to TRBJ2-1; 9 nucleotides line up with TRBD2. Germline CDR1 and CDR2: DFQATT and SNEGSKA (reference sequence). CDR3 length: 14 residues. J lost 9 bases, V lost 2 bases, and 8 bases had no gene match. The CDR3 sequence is CSARSLAGSIEQFF. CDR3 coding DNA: TGCAGTGCTAGAAGTCTAGCGGGAAGCATTGAGCAGTTCTTC.

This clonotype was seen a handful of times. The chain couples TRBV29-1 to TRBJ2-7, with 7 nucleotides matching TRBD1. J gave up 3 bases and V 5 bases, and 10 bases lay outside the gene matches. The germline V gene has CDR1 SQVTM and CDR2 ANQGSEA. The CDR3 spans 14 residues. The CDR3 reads CSVYTGTAFYEQYF. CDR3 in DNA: TGCAGCGTTTATACCGGGACAGCATTCTACGAGCAGTACTTC.